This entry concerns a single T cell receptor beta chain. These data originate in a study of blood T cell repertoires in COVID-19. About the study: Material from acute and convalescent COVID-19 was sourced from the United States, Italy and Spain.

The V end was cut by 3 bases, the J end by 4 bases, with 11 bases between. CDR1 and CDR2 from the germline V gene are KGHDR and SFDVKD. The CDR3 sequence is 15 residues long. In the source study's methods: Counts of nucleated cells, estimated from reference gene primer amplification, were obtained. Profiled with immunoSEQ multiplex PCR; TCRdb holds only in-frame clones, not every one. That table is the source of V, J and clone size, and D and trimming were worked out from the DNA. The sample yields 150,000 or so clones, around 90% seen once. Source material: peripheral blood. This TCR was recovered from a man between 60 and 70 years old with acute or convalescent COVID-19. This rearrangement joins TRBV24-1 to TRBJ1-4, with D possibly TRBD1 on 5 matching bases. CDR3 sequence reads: CATSDNRQHNEKLFF. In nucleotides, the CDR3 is TGTGCCACCAGTGATAATCGACAGCATAATGAAAAACTGTTTTTT.